This passage covers 4 T cell receptor beta chains from one sample sequenced in a study of identical twins. A single record per CDR3 protein comes from TCRdb applying MiXCR to the 5' RACE reads. There are more than 400,000 distinct CDR3 sequences in the sample; about 15% occur only once, and roughly 0.46% lies in the top ten. These data are also associated with another study on yellow fever vaccine responses in identical twins.

The sequencing sample was made of CD4+ T cells sorted from blood. Receptor source: a woman between 18 and 29 years old in good health.

This clonotype was seen a handful of times. The V gene is TRBV5-1, the J gene TRBJ2-3; tentatively, D is TRBD2 (6 bases). The length of the CDR3 is 13 residues. Trimming removed 4 bases at V and 5 bases at J, with 11 bases between. In germline, CDR1 is SGHRS, CDR2 YFSETQ. The CDR3 region has the DNA TGCGCCAGCAGCCTAACTAGCCTAGATACGCAGTATTTT. The encoded protein is CASSLTSLDTQYF. Based on the CDR3 plus reference TRBV5-1 and TRBJ2-3, the full variable domain is KAGVTQTPRYLIKTRGQQVTLSCSPISGHRSVSWYQQTPGQGLQFLFEYFSETQRNKGNFPGRFSGRQFSNSRSEMNVSTLELGDSALYLCASSLTSLDTQYFGPGTRLTVL.

CDR3: CASSLLGGDTDTQYF. In nucleotides, the CDR3 is TGCGCCAGCAGCTTACTGGGGGGGGACACAGATACGCAGTATTTT. The genes are TRBV5-1 and TRBJ2-3; 7 bases match TRBD2. This CDR3 is 15 amino acids long. V was clipped by 2 bases and J by 2 bases; unmatched bases: 5. Germline loops: CDR1 SGHRS, CDR2 YFSETQ.

The table lists this clonotype with a few counts. The chain has TRBV7-9 and TRBJ2-1; 7 bases are shared with TRBD2. This CDR3 comprises 17 residues. Per germline, CDR1 SEHNR and CDR2 FQNEAQ (reference sequence). Trimming cost V 5 bases and J 8 bases; bases outside gene matches: 18. The CDR3 reads CASSPLARDYRSDEQFF. The CDR3 nucleotides read TGTGCCAGCAGCCCCTTGGCCCGGGACTATCGGAGCGATGAGCAGTTCTTC.

This clonotype turned up a few times. This chain connects TRBV28 to TRBJ2-7; 8 bases line up with TRBD1. V shed 2 bases and J 4 bases; nucleotides not matched to a gene: 4. CDR1 is MDHEN, CDR2 SYDVKM, per germline. CDR3 length: 14 amino acids. The DNA for the CDR3 is TGTGCCAGCAGTTTAAGACAGGGGAGGTACGAGCAGTACGTC. Its translation: CASSLRQGRYEQYV.